This is a list of T cell receptor beta chains from one sample in a study of technical replicates of blood from several donors. Repertoires were generated with immunoSEQ multiplex PCR, while TCRdb's copy carries only in-frame clones and drops some. Found here are over 80,000 clones, about 95% of them singletons; the top ten hold approximately 0.38%. Source material: T cells isolated from PBMCs. The source is a human donor in good health. Each CDR3 is given with its conserved first and last residue. The order of the fields is V gene, clone size, D gene, J gene, CDR3 DNA, CDR3 protein. D genes are given only for firm matches. Size tells how often a clone was seen (once, few, many) or the class of an expanded clone, and some rows leave it out.

V: TRBV7-9
size: NA
D: NA
J: TRBJ2-3
DNA: TGTGCCAGCAGCTTGTACGGGGCAGATACGCAGTATTTT
CDR3: CASSLYGADTQYF

V: TRBV15
size: NA
D: NA
J: TRBJ1-5
DNA: TGTGCCACCAGCAGAGATCAAGAGATTACGGAGCCCCAGCATTTT
CDR3: CATSRDQEITEPQHF

V: TRBV19
size: NA
D: TRBD1
J: TRBJ1-2
DNA: TGTGCCAGTAGTATAGATGGGACAGGGGGCTATGGCTACACCTTC
CDR3: CASSIDGTGGYGYTF

V: TRBV19
size: NA
D: TRBD1
J: TRBJ1-1
DNA: TGTGCCAGTAGTATGGGACAGATGAACACTGAAGCTTTCTTT
CDR3: CASSMGQMNTEAFF

V: TRBV10-3
size: NA
D: TRBD1
J: TRBJ1-2
DNA: TGTGCCATCAGTGAGATGACAGGGGGCGGCTACACCTTC
CDR3: CAISEMTGGGYTF

V: TRBV6-4
size: NA
D: TRBD2
J: TRBJ2-3
DNA: TGTGCCAGCAGTGCCGGGACTAGCGGGCCAGATACGCAGTATTTT
CDR3: CASSAGTSGPDTQYF

V: TRBV7-9
size: NA
D: TRBD1
J: TRBJ1-1
DNA: TGTGCCAGCAGCTTAGCCCGGACAGGGGGGACTGAAGCTTTCTTT
CDR3: CASSLARTGGTEAFF

V: TRBV6-1
size: NA
D: NA
J: TRBJ1-1
DNA: TGTGCCAGCAGTGAAGCTAGATATCGGAACACTGAAGCTTTCTTT
CDR3: CASSEARYRNTEAFF

V: TRBV7-2
size: once
D: NA
J: TRBJ1-1
DNA: TGTGCCAGCAGCTTAGCAGGGGAAGGCACTGAAGCTTTCTTT
CDR3: CASSLAGEGTEAFF

V: TRBV10-3
size: NA
D: TRBD2
J: TRBJ2-1
DNA: TGTGCCATCAGTGAGTATGCTAGCGGGAGCTCCTACAATGAGCAGTTCTTC
CDR3: CAISEYASGSSYNEQFF

V: TRBV10-3
size: NA
D: NA
J: TRBJ1-5
DNA: TGTGCCATCAGTGGGACAGACAGCAATCAGCCCCAGCATTTT
CDR3: CAISGTDSNQPQHF

V: TRBV7-9
size: once
D: TRBD2
J: TRBJ2-3
DNA: TGTGCCAGCAGCCTAGCGGGAGCAGAAGATACGCAGTATTTT
CDR3: CASSLAGAEDTQYF

V: TRBV6-4
size: NA
D: NA
J: TRBJ1-5
DNA: TGTGCCAGCAGTGACTCGATGGTATTACGGCAGGGGTACGATCAGCCCCAGCATTTT
CDR3: CASSDSMVLRQGYDQPQHF